This TCR beta chain was sequenced in a study of metastatic and nonmetastatic thyroid tumors. Background on the study: Blood and tumor or nodule tissue repertoires from malignant and benign thyroid patients were compared.

No patient had received any treatment before thyroid surgery. Original methodology: A classifier of distant metastasis in papillary thyroid cancer was built from CDR3 differences (across clinicopathological groups). TCRdb re-analyzed the PCR reads using MiXCR. TCRdb assigned the V and J calls; the authors' analysis was not used. In the table there are 30,000 to 35,000 clones, roughly a fifth of which are singletons. In its sample, this clone was seen many times. Germline V lookup: CDR1 GTSNPN, CDR2 SVGIG (reference sequence). Trimming at V came to 0 bases and at J to 5 bases, leaving 1 base not matched to a gene. The CDR3 loop spans 13 amino acids.

The V call is TRBV30, the J call TRBJ1-5; 7 bases match TRBD1. Sequencing was performed on blood. This TCR came from a female donor with papillary thyroid cancer or a benign thyroid nodule (not recorded which). Some clones in this sample may be carry-over from other donors' samples. The CDR3 DNA sequence: TGTGCCTGGAGTGTCCAGGGGGATCAGCCCCAGCATTTT. It encodes CAWSVQGDQPQHF. Looking up the rest from reference TRBV30 and TRBJ1-5 gives the full variable domain: SQTIHQWPATLVQPVGSPLSLECTVEGTSNPNLYWYRQAAGRGLQLLFYSVGIGQISSEVPQNLSASRPQDRQFILSSKKLLLSDSGFYLCAWSVQGDQPQHFGDGTRLSIL.